These 17 T cell receptor beta chains share one sample of origin, sequenced in a study of CD8 T cells in ankylosing spondylitis. TCRdb re-analysed the 5' RACE reads in MiXCR, keeping a single row per CDR3 protein. The data hold more than 35,000 distinct CDR3 sequences, with 6% observed a single time. Input material: blood, either unsorted or a sorted T cell fraction (not recorded which). The origin of the receptors is a male donor with ankylosing spondylitis or in good health (not recorded which).

This clonotype showed up many times. The chain combines TRBV19 with TRBJ1-2; 9 positions agree with TRBD1. The germline V gene encodes CDR1 LNHDA and CDR2 SQIVND (reference sequence). V was pared by 4 bases and J by 8 bases, with 11 bases of the junction left unmatched. The CDR3 is made up of 15 amino acids. This CDR3 reads CASSTSHWTGEGYTF. The CDR3 DNA is TGTGCCAGTAGTACCTCCCATTGGACAGGGGAGGGCTACACCTTC.

This clonotype appeared many times. The chain couples TRBV5-1 to TRBJ2-3; D remains ambiguous. The germline gives CDR1 SGHRS, CDR2 YFSETQ. V lost 1 base and J lost 1, with 10 bases in between. The CDR3 totals 15 residues. CDR3 protein: CASSLLTPGTDTQYF. DNA of the CDR3: TGCGCCAGCAGCTTGTTGACCCCTGGCACAGATACGCAGTATTTT.

This clonotype was found many times. The chain uses TRBV24-1 and TRBJ2-1, with TRBD2 matching 14 bases. The V gene's germline CDR1 is KGHDR and CDR2 SFDVKD. The CDR3 has 18 amino acids. After removal of 4 bases from V and 6 bases from J, the junction contained 10 bases not matched to a gene. The CDR3 coding sequence is TGTGCCACCAGTGAGGGAGGACTAGCGGGAGGCCGGATCAATGAGCAGTTCTTC. This encodes CATSEGGLAGGRINEQFF.

Many counts were recorded for this clonotype. The CDR3 DNA reads as TGTGCCAGCAGCTCGTGGGCGGGGCTGCGAAACTATGGCTACACCTTC. It is translated as CASSSWAGLRNYGYTF. The genes are TRBV7-2 and TRBJ1-2, with D possibly being TRBD1 (5 bases). Germline V gene sequence: CDR1 SGHTA, CDR2 FQGNSA. V was trimmed by 4 bases and J by 2 bases, leaving 17 bases between them. The CDR3 sequence is 16 residues long.

This clonotype was observed many times. This chain connects TRBV5-1 to TRBJ2-7; D call uncertain. V gave up 2 bases and J gave up 2 bases, with 14 bases separating them. Germline V CDR1 and CDR2: SGHRS, YFSETQ. CDR3 length: 15 residues. The CDR3 region is CASSFLSAFTYEQYF. The CDR3 DNA is TGCGCCAGCAGCTTTCTGTCGGCTTTTACCTACGAGCAGTACTTC.

This clonotype was recorded many times. V and J are TRBV2 and TRBJ2-5; D is possibly TRBD1 (6 bases). V was clipped by 9 bases and J by 1 base, with 21 bases between them. Germline CDR1 SNHLY, CDR2 FYNNEI. This CDR3 is 16 amino acids long. The CDR3 loop is CASSMWQGILQETQYF. The CDR3 DNA reads TGTGCCAGTAGTATGTGGCAGGGGATTCTCCAAGAGACCCAGTACTTC.

V and J are TRBV3-1 and TRBJ2-3; unclear D gene. This CDR3 contains 11 residues. Trimming took 0 bases from V and 10 from J, leaving 5 bases between them. Germline assignment: CDR1 LGHDT and CDR2 YNNKEL (reference sequence). The CDR3 region is CASSQDWAQYF. The CDR3 coding sequence is TGTGCCAGCAGCCAAGATTGGGCGCAGTATTTT.

At least ten counts were recorded for this clonotype. The V and J genes are TRBV5-1 and TRBJ2-5; the D is unclear. Germline CDR1 is SGHRS and CDR2 is YFSETQ. This CDR3 spans 13 amino acids. V gave up 7 bases and J gave up 0 bases, with 10 bases separating them. CDR3 region: CASGMTDQETQYF. Written as DNA, the CDR3 is TGCGCCAGCGGAATGACCGACCAAGAGACCCAGTACTTC. Supplemented by reference TRBV5-1 and TRBJ2-5, the full variable domain reads KAGVTQTPRYLIKTRGQQVTLSCSPISGHRSVSWYQQTPGQGLQFLFEYFSETQRNKGNFPGRFSGRQFSNSRSEMNVSTLELGDSALYLCASGMTDQETQYFGPGTRLLVL.

This clonotype showed up many times. CDR3 DNA sequence: TGTGCCAGCAGCGCTGGACAGCTGACTAACTATGGCTACACCTTC. Its protein is CASSAGQLTNYGYTF. The chain links TRBV9 to TRBJ1-2; D possibly corresponds to TRBD1 (6 bases). Trimming pared 3 bases from V and 0 bases from J, leaving 12 bases between. This CDR3 is 15 amino acids long. From germline, CDR1 is SGDLS and CDR2 YYNGEE.

This clonotype has a count of ten or more. The chain joins TRBV12-3 or TRBV12-4 to TRBJ1-1, with D hard to call. V lost 4 bases to trimming and J lost 0 bases, with 6 bases between them. This CDR3 comprises 13 residues. The CDR3 DNA reads TGTGCCAGCAGTTCCGCAGTGAACACTGAAGCTTTCTTT. Protein sequence: CASSSAVNTEAFF.

This clonotype showed up many times. This sequence joins TRBV7-8 and TRBJ2-7; D is perhaps TRBD2 (6 bases). Germline CDR1 and CDR2: SGHVS and FQNEAQ. The CDR3 is 15 amino acids. Trimming pared 5 bases from V and 0 bases from J, leaving 14 bases between. CDR3 DNA: TGTGCCAGCAGCCCGCGGGACGGCGTCTCCTACGAGCAGTACTTC. Amino acids: CASSPRDGVSYEQYF.

The chain joins TRBV5-1 to TRBJ2-3; 8 bases are shared with TRBD1. V trimming: 4 bases; J trimming: 0 bases; junction bases outside the gene matches: 13. The germline CDR1 and CDR2 sequences are SGHRS and YFSETQ. This CDR3 is built from 18 residues. The CDR3 here is CASSIGQGSISSTDTQYF. The CDR3 DNA sequence: TGCGCCAGCAGCATAGGACAGGGTAGTATATCTAGCACAGATACGCAGTATTTT.

About this clonotype: A much larger clone lies a single base off, so this may be a read error. The rearrangement uses TRBV6-2 or TRBV6-3 and TRBJ2-7; a weak D match, TRBD2 (6 bases). The CDR3 sequence is 14 residues long. Germline lookup yields CDR1 MNHEY and CDR2 SVGEGT. This CDR3 reads CTSTPLGGPDEQYF. In nucleotides, the CDR3 is TGTACCAGCACCCCTCTGGGGGGACCGGACGAGCAGTACTTC.

This clonotype came up many times. V gene TRBV5-1 combines with J gene TRBJ2-5, with D possibly matching TRBD1 (6 bases). The CDR3 consists of 15 residues. V lost 0 bases to trimming and J lost 5 bases, with 14 bases between them. CDR1 is SGHRS and CDR2 is YFSETQ in the germline V gene. In DNA form, the CDR3 reads TGCGCCAGCAGCTTGGCCACAGGGTATTTCGAGACCCAGTACTTC. It is translated as CASSLATGYFETQYF.

This clonotype was seen at least ten times. This chain connects TRBV29-1 to TRBJ2-1, with D perhaps matching TRBD1 (5 bases). CDR3 size: 17 residues. Trimming shortened V by 0 bases and J by 3 bases, and 18 bases separated the two germline ends. The germline CDR1 and CDR2 sequences are SQVTM and ANQGSEA. CDR3 protein: CSVEESTGVSRYNEQFF. For the CDR3, the DNA is TGCAGCGTTGAAGAGAGTACAGGAGTATCCCGCTACAATGAGCAGTTCTTC.

This clonotype was seen many times. This chain connects TRBV27 to TRBJ1-2; 7 bases match TRBD1. V lost 5 bases, J lost 7 bases, and 7 bases stayed unmatched. Germline CDR1 reads MNHEY; CDR2 reads SMNVEV (reference sequence). CDR3 size: 13 residues. This chain's CDR3 is CASSLQGLSGYTF. The DNA of the CDR3 is TGTGCCAGCAGTCTACAGGGGTTGAGTGGCTACACCTTC.

This clonotype was seen many times. The genes are TRBV5-1 and TRBJ1-1; D is undetermined. This CDR3 has 11 amino acids. Germline assignment: CDR1 SGHRS and CDR2 YFSETQ. Between the trimmed V and J ends, which lost 5 bases and 1 base, there was a span of 3 bases. CDR3 nucleotide sequence: TGCGCCAGCAGGGGGAACACTGAAGCTTTCTTT. Encoded protein: CASRGNTEAFF.